A selection of T cell receptor beta chains follows, all from one sample in a study of shared clonotypes between healthy human individuals. Method: immunoSEQ multiplex PCR; TCRdb's copy keeps in-frame clones and lacks some. The data hold about 820,000 clones, with 80% to 95% observed a single time. Sequencing was performed on naive CD8+ T cells sorted from blood. These receptors all come from a man aged 30 to 45 in good health. Each CDR3 is given with its conserved first and last residue. D genes are given only for firm matches. Only part of the rows carry a size: once, few, many, or a class if the clone is expanded.

v_call: TRBV7-6
clone_size: NA
d_call: NA
j_call: TRBJ2-7
cdr3_aa: CASSLASGGYEQYF
cdr3_nt: TGTGCCAGCAGCTTAGCCTCAGGGGGGTACGAGCAGTACTTC

v_call: TRBV27
clone_size: few
d_call: NA
j_call: TRBJ2-7
cdr3_aa: CASSLSGPFSYEQYF
cdr3_nt: TGTGCCAGCAGTTTATCAGGACCATTCTCCTACGAGCAGTACTTC

v_call: TRBV18
clone_size: many
d_call: NA
j_call: TRBJ1-5
cdr3_aa: CASSPEGDQPQHF
cdr3_nt: TGTGCCAGCTCACCGGAAGGGGATCAGCCCCAGCATTTT

v_call: TRBV6-6
clone_size: NA
d_call: TRBD1
j_call: TRBJ1-5
cdr3_aa: CASSYGRGNQPQHF
cdr3_nt: TGTGCCAGCAGTTACGGCAGGGGGAATCAGCCCCAGCATTTT

v_call: TRBV1
clone_size: NA
d_call: NA
j_call: TRBJ2-1
cdr3_aa: CTSSQPQGASYNEQFF
cdr3_nt: TGCACCAGCAGCCAGCCCCAGGGGGCTTCCTACAATGAGCAGTTCTTC

v_call: TRBV5-1
clone_size: NA
d_call: TRBD1
j_call: TRBJ1-2
cdr3_aa: CASRSGQGAHYGYTF
cdr3_nt: TGCGCCAGCAGATCAGGACAGGGGGCACACTATGGCTACACCTTC

v_call: TRBV14
clone_size: NA
d_call: TRBD2
j_call: TRBJ2-7
cdr3_aa: CASSQDHDMAGGYEQYF
cdr3_nt: TGTGCCAGCAGCCAAGATCACGATATGGCGGGGGGGTACGAGCAGTACTTC

v_call: TRBV28
clone_size: NA
d_call: TRBD1
j_call: TRBJ2-5
cdr3_aa: CASSLRGTGYQETQYF
cdr3_nt: TGTGCCAGCAGTTTACGAGGGACAGGGTACCAAGAGACCCAGTACTTC

v_call: TRBV5-6
clone_size: once
d_call: TRBD2
j_call: TRBJ2-7
cdr3_aa: CASSRGVNEQYF
cdr3_nt: TGTGCCAGCAGCCGGGGGGTAAACGAGCAGTACTTC

v_call: TRBV2
clone_size: NA
d_call: TRBD2
j_call: TRBJ2-7
cdr3_aa: CASSEEPSGRGEQYF
cdr3_nt: TGTGCCAGCAGTGAAGAACCTAGCGGGAGGGGGGAGCAGTACTTC

v_call: TRBV15
clone_size: few
d_call: TRBD2
j_call: TRBJ2-1
cdr3_aa: CATGTSRNEQFF
cdr3_nt: TGTGCAACGGGGACTAGTCGGAATGAGCAGTTCTTC

v_call: TRBV5-1
clone_size: NA
d_call: NA
j_call: TRBJ2-3
cdr3_aa: CASSNTTGRWGTDTQYF
cdr3_nt: TGCGCCAGCAGCAACACCACAGGGCGGTGGGGAACAGATACGCAGTATTTT

v_call: TRBV6-5
clone_size: few
d_call: TRBD1
j_call: TRBJ2-7
cdr3_aa: CASSKQGAAHYEQYF
cdr3_nt: TGTGCCAGCAGTAAACAGGGGGCCGCCCACTACGAGCAGTACTTC

v_call: TRBV6-5
clone_size: NA
d_call: TRBD1
j_call: TRBJ1-1
cdr3_aa: CASSYPSGQGDTEAFF
cdr3_nt: TGTGCCAGCAGTTACCCATCTGGACAGGGGGACACTGAAGCTTTCTTT

v_call: TRBV9
clone_size: NA
d_call: TRBD1
j_call: TRBJ2-3
cdr3_aa: CASSVETGVTSTDTQYF
cdr3_nt: TGTGCCAGCAGCGTAGAAACAGGGGTTACTAGCACAGATACGCAGTATTTT

v_call: TRBV29-1
clone_size: NA
d_call: NA
j_call: TRBJ1-1
cdr3_aa: CSADWLNTEAFF
cdr3_nt: TGCAGCGCCGATTGGTTGAACACTGAAGCTTTCTTT

v_call: TRBV9
clone_size: NA
d_call: NA
j_call: TRBJ2-3
cdr3_aa: CASSVGVGELTDTQYF
cdr3_nt: TGTGCCAGCAGCGTAGGGGTGGGAGAGCTCACAGATACGCAGTATTTT

v_call: TRBV7-9
clone_size: NA
d_call: NA
j_call: TRBJ2-3
cdr3_aa: CTIADALGTQYF
cdr3_nt: TGTACAATAGCGGACGCCCTTGGTACGCAGTATTTT

v_call: TRBV27
clone_size: NA
d_call: NA
j_call: TRBJ2-3
cdr3_aa: CASTGTSGTDTQYF
cdr3_nt: TGTGCCAGCACTGGGACCTCCGGCACAGATACGCAGTATTTT

v_call: TRBV27
clone_size: NA
d_call: NA
j_call: TRBJ2-2
cdr3_aa: CASSLSGGGGGELFF
cdr3_nt: TGTGCCAGCAGTTTAAGCGGAGGGGGCGGCGGGGAGCTGTTTTTT

v_call: TRBV4-3
clone_size: NA
d_call: TRBD2
j_call: TRBJ2-1
cdr3_aa: CASSQEGTSGGHSYNEQFF
cdr3_nt: TGCGCCAGCAGCCAAGAGGGAACTAGCGGGGGACACTCCTACAATGAGCAGTTCTTC

v_call: TRBV9
clone_size: NA
d_call: NA
j_call: TRBJ2-1
cdr3_aa: CASSVGGWGALGPTYNEQFF
cdr3_nt: TGTGCCAGCAGCGTCGGGGGATGGGGGGCACTGGGTCCTACCTACAATGAGCAGTTCTTC

v_call: TRBV5-4
clone_size: once
d_call: TRBD2
j_call: TRBJ2-1
cdr3_aa: CASSQVVRTSGSRNEQFF
cdr3_nt: TGCGCCAGCAGCCAAGTAGTCCGGACTAGCGGGAGCCGTAATGAGCAGTTCTTC

v_call: TRBV7-9
clone_size: NA
d_call: NA
j_call: TRBJ2-1
cdr3_aa: CASSLRQAPYNEQFF
cdr3_nt: TGTGCCAGCAGCTTACGCCAGGCCCCTTACAATGAGCAGTTCTTC

v_call: TRBV15
clone_size: NA
d_call: TRBD1
j_call: TRBJ1-1
cdr3_aa: CATSRVQTGETEAFF
cdr3_nt: TGTGCCACCAGCAGAGTCCAGACAGGGGAGACTGAAGCTTTCTTT

v_call: TRBV7-6
clone_size: NA
d_call: TRBD2
j_call: TRBJ2-7
cdr3_aa: CASSLIPPLAGELSSYEQYF
cdr3_nt: TGTGCCAGCAGCTTAATCCCCCCACTAGCGGGAGAGCTTAGCTCCTACGAGCAGTACTTC

v_call: TRBV7-2
clone_size: NA
d_call: TRBD2
j_call: TRBJ2-1
cdr3_aa: CASSRGLAMSSYNEQFF
cdr3_nt: TGTGCCAGCAGCCGGGGACTAGCGATGAGCTCCTACAATGAGCAGTTCTTC

v_call: TRBV9
clone_size: NA
d_call: TRBD2
j_call: TRBJ2-1
cdr3_aa: CASSVGAGGPNLGEQFF
cdr3_nt: TGTGCCAGCAGCGTAGGGGCGGGAGGGCCTAATCTAGGTGAGCAGTTCTTC

v_call: TRBV10-3
clone_size: few
d_call: NA
j_call: TRBJ2-7
cdr3_aa: CAISEEGGPSYEQYF
cdr3_nt: TGTGCCATCAGTGAAGAGGGAGGCCCGTCCTACGAGCAGTACTTC

v_call: TRBV18
clone_size: NA
d_call: NA
j_call: TRBJ2-5
cdr3_aa: CASSTGRGRQETQYF
cdr3_nt: TGTGCCAGCTCAACGGGTAGGGGACGCCAAGAGACCCAGTACTTC

v_call: TRBV18
clone_size: NA
d_call: NA
j_call: TRBJ2-1
cdr3_aa: CASLPGGNEQFF
cdr3_nt: TGTGCCAGCCTCCCCGGCGGAAATGAGCAGTTCTTC

v_call: TRBV5-5
clone_size: NA
d_call: NA
j_call: TRBJ1-4
cdr3_aa: CASSSRANEKLFF
cdr3_nt: TGTGCCAGCAGCTCCCGGGCAAATGAAAAACTGTTTTTT

v_call: TRBV2
clone_size: NA
d_call: NA
j_call: TRBJ2-2
cdr3_aa: CASIVNSGELFF
cdr3_nt: TGTGCCAGCATTGTGAATAGCGGGGAGCTGTTTTTT

v_call: TRBV27
clone_size: NA
d_call: TRBD1
j_call: TRBJ2-7
cdr3_aa: CASSLSRGIEQYF
cdr3_nt: TGTGCCAGCAGTTTATCCAGGGGGATCGAGCAGTACTTC

v_call: TRBV28
clone_size: NA
d_call: NA
j_call: TRBJ1-2
cdr3_aa: CASSLFGQPGVYGYTF
cdr3_nt: TGTGCCAGCAGTTTATTCGGGCAGCCGGGGGTCTATGGCTACACCTTC

v_call: TRBV15
clone_size: NA
d_call: NA
j_call: TRBJ2-3
cdr3_aa: CATSSPNRDSTDTQYF
cdr3_nt: TGTGCCACCAGCAGTCCCAACCGGGACAGCACAGATACGCAGTATTTT

v_call: TRBV5-4
clone_size: NA
d_call: NA
j_call: TRBJ1-1
cdr3_aa: CASSFGGLNTEAFF
cdr3_nt: TGTGCCAGCAGCTTTGGCGGACTGAACACTGAAGCTTTCTTT

v_call: TRBV7-9
clone_size: NA
d_call: NA
j_call: TRBJ2-2
cdr3_aa: CASSWGAGELFF
cdr3_nt: TGTGCCAGCAGCTGGGGGGCCGGGGAGCTGTTTTTT

v_call: TRBV27
clone_size: NA
d_call: TRBD2
j_call: TRBJ2-1
cdr3_aa: CASSPIAGGLYNEQFF
cdr3_nt: TGTGCCAGCAGCCCAATAGCGGGAGGGTTGTACAATGAGCAGTTCTTC

v_call: TRBV18
clone_size: NA
d_call: NA
j_call: TRBJ2-1
cdr3_aa: CASSPGRGVYNEQFF
cdr3_nt: TGTGCCAGCTCACCAGGCAGGGGAGTGTACAATGAGCAGTTCTTC

v_call: TRBV5-5
clone_size: NA
d_call: NA
j_call: TRBJ1-2
cdr3_aa: CASSFSMGLDGYTF
cdr3_nt: TGTGCCAGCAGCTTTTCCATGGGCTTAGATGGCTACACCTTC

v_call: TRBV2
clone_size: NA
d_call: TRBD1
j_call: TRBJ2-5
cdr3_aa: CASSVTGGTETQYF
cdr3_nt: TGTGCCAGCAGTGTGACAGGGGGAACAGAGACCCAGTACTTC

v_call: TRBV27
clone_size: NA
d_call: NA
j_call: TRBJ2-2
cdr3_aa: CASSLAGNGELFF
cdr3_nt: TGTGCCAGCAGTTTGGCGGGGAACGGGGAGCTGTTTTTT

v_call: TRBV11-2
clone_size: NA
d_call: NA
j_call: TRBJ2-7
cdr3_aa: CASSLEVPSSYEQYF
cdr3_nt: TGTGCCAGCAGCTTAGAGGTCCCCAGCTCCTACGAGCAGTACTTC

v_call: TRBV4-3
clone_size: NA
d_call: TRBD1
j_call: TRBJ1-2
cdr3_aa: CASSQVTRRMDRNYGYTF
cdr3_nt: TGCGCCAGCAGCCAAGTAACAAGACGGATGGACAGGAACTATGGCTACACCTTC

v_call: TRBV9
clone_size: NA
d_call: TRBD2
j_call: TRBJ2-1
cdr3_aa: CASSTGTSGLYNEQFF
cdr3_nt: TGTGCCAGCAGCACCGGGACTAGCGGTTTATACAATGAGCAGTTCTTC

v_call: TRBV7-9
clone_size: NA
d_call: NA
j_call: TRBJ1-2
cdr3_aa: CASSLGAGLYGYTF
cdr3_nt: TGTGCCAGCAGCTTAGGGGCAGGCCTCTATGGCTACACCTTC

v_call: TRBV6-5
clone_size: NA
d_call: NA
j_call: TRBJ1-1
cdr3_aa: CASSYGTQVEAFF
cdr3_nt: TGTGCCAGCAGTTACGGGACGCAGGTTGAAGCTTTCTTT

v_call: TRBV19
clone_size: NA
d_call: NA
j_call: TRBJ2-6
cdr3_aa: CASSIDPPRRLGANVLTF
cdr3_nt: TGTGCCAGTAGTATAGATCCCCCCCGGCGCTTGGGGGCCAACGTCCTGACTTTC

v_call: TRBV27
clone_size: NA
d_call: NA
j_call: TRBJ2-7
cdr3_aa: CASSSMGLNEQYF
cdr3_nt: TGTGCCAGCAGTTCAATGGGACTTAACGAGCAGTACTTC

v_call: TRBV9
clone_size: NA
d_call: TRBD2
j_call: TRBJ2-2
cdr3_aa: CASSPLGRTGGTGELFF
cdr3_nt: TGTGCCAGCAGCCCTCTGGGAAGGACGGGAGGCACCGGGGAGCTGTTTTTT

v_call: TRBV4-1
clone_size: NA
d_call: NA
j_call: TRBJ2-1
cdr3_aa: CASSHLLRDNEQFF
cdr3_nt: TGCGCCAGCAGCCACCTCCTGCGAGACAATGAGCAGTTCTTC

v_call: TRBV7-9
clone_size: NA
d_call: TRBD2
j_call: TRBJ2-5
cdr3_aa: CASSPLGGQETQYF
cdr3_nt: TGTGCCAGCAGCCCACTGGGAGGGCAAGAGACCCAGTACTTC